The 17 T cell receptor beta chains below were found in one sample sequenced in a study of molecular identifiers for immune sequencing clone quantification. Using its own MiXCR run on the PCR reads, TCRdb lists one record per CDR3 protein. Among roughly 300,000 distinct CDR3 sequences, roughly 24% were seen once, and the ten largest hold 0.65% to 0.95%. Sequenced: naive CD8+ T cells from blood, with Jurkat cell RNA spiked in. Sample subset: FACS-sorted CD8+CD4-CCR7+CD45RA+ naive T cells. The receptors were sampled from a human donor in good health. Some libraries in this study had Jurkat cell RNA spiked in.

About this clonotype itself: A single base separates this from a much larger clone, so it may be a read error. The chain links TRBV7-9 to TRBJ2-4; no clear D gene. Trimming stripped 8 bases from V and 3 bases from J, with 5 bases between. CDR1 SEHNR and CDR2 FQNEAQ come from the germline V gene (reference sequence). The CDR3 runs to 11 residues. The CDR3 DNA follows: TGTGCCAGCGCGAGCAAAAACATTCAGTACTTC. Amino acids: CASASKNIQYF.

On this clonotype itself: The junction differs from germline at one of its ends, possibly a read error. This chain connects TRBV4-1 to TRBJ2-1, with D perhaps TRBD1 or TRBD2 (5 bases each). The CDR3 consists of 18 residues. Per germline, CDR1 MGHRA and CDR2 YSYEKL. DNA for the CDR3: TGCGCCAGCGGCCAAGATCTTCCCGGGGCCCGCTCCTACAATGAGCAGTTCTTC. Its translation: CASGQDLPGARSYNEQFF.

The CDR3 loop reads CASSPLPGQGSYEQYF. The CDR3 nucleotides are TGTGCCAGCAGTCCCTTACCGGGACAGGGGTCCTACGAGCAGTACTTC. This chain links TRBV27 with TRBJ2-7; 10 bases map to TRBD1. This CDR3 region has 16 residues. The trim removed 5 bases at V and 1 base at J, leaving 8 bases unmatched. Per the germline V gene, CDR1 is MNHEY and CDR2 is SMNVEV (reference sequence).

The CDR3 loop is CASSPGGSNEQFF. CDR3 coding DNA: TGTGCCAGTAGTCCCGGAGGGAGCAATGAGCAGTTCTTC. The chain recombines TRBV19 with TRBJ2-1, with D perhaps TRBD2 (6 bases). CDR3 length equals 13 residues. Germline V CDR1 and CDR2: LNHDA, SQIVND (reference sequence). The germline V and J ends were trimmed by 5 bases and 6 bases, with 11 bases remaining between them. The complete variable domain, with remaining parts taken from reference TRBV19 and TRBJ2-1, reads DGGITQSPKYLFRKEGQNVTLSCEQNLNHDAMYWYRQDPGQGLRLIYYSQIVNDFQKGDIAEGYSVSREKKESFPLTVTSAQKNPTAFYLCASSPGGSNEQFFGPGTRLTVL.

The sample holds many counts of this clonotype. The chain recombines TRBV7-8 with TRBJ1-1; TRBD1 is a possible D gene (5 bases). This CDR3 is 13 amino acids long. V was clipped by 7 bases and J by 8 bases, with 17 bases between them. Germline V CDR1 and CDR2: SGHVS, FQNEAQ. This CDR3 is CASTPAPGVEAFF. The CDR3 nucleotides read TGTGCCAGCACCCCCGCCCCGGGGGTGGAAGCTTTCTTT.

This clonotype was counted only a few times. One end of the junction fails to match germline, which may point to a read error. This rearrangement joins TRBV28 to TRBJ2-5; 9 bases are a match to TRBD1. CDR3 length: 14 residues. Per germline, CDR1 MDHEN and CDR2 SYDVKM. In DNA, the CDR3 is TGTGCCAGCAGTCCGACAGGGGGACGAGAGTCCCAGTACTTC. Translation gives CASSPTGGRESQYF.

This clonotype has just a few counts. This chain uses TRBV6-2 or TRBV6-3 with TRBJ2-7; the match to TRBD1 covers 8 bases. Germline values: CDR1 MNHEY, CDR2 SVGEGT. CDR3 length: 17 residues. The junction had 15 bases not matched to a gene; V was cut back by 6 bases and J by 2 bases. The CDR3 region is CASSYDQTGERPYEQYF. For the CDR3, the DNA is TGTGCCAGCAGCTACGATCAGACAGGGGAGAGACCCTACGAGCAGTACTTC.

This rearrangement joins TRBV6-5 to TRBJ1-2; possibly TRBD1 for D (5 bases). CDR1 is MNHEY, CDR2 SVGAGI, per germline. The CDR3 sequence is 16 residues long. V was trimmed by 6 bases and J by 2 bases, leaving 19 bases between them. The CDR3 loop reads CASSHIEGAENYGYTF. The CDR3 DNA follows: TGTGCCAGCAGCCACATAGAAGGGGCGGAGAACTATGGCTACACCTTC.

This clonotype was counted ten times or more. The genes are TRBV11-3 and TRBJ1-1, with D uncertain. V was cut by 5 bases and J by 7 bases, with 14 bases left in between. Germline CDR1 SGHNT, CDR2 YENEEA. This CDR3 spans 13 amino acids. CDR3 protein: CASSLWTGNEAFF. CDR3 nucleotide sequence: TGTGCCAGCAGCCTTTGGACGGGGAATGAAGCTTTCTTT.

This clonotype has at least ten counts. This chain uses TRBV29-1 with TRBJ1-1, with D perhaps matching TRBD1 (6 bases). The CDR3 loop spans 12 amino acids. V lost 7 bases to trimming and J lost 4 bases, with 13 bases between them. Germline V gene data show CDR1 as SQVTM and CDR2 as ANQGSEA. The CDR3 loop is CSGKGGRTEAFF. The CDR3 bases are TGCAGCGGTAAAGGGGGTCGCACTGAAGCTTTCTTT. Full variable domain (remainder filled in from reference TRBV29-1 and TRBJ1-1): SAVISQKPSRDICQRGTSLTIQCQVDSQVTMMFWYRQQPGQSLTLIATANQGSEATYESGFVIDKFPISRPNLTFSTLTVSNMSPEDSSIYLCSGKGGRTEAFFGQGTRLTVV.

This clonotype occurred many times. This rearrangement joins TRBV28 to TRBJ1-2; the D gene is possibly TRBD1 (6 bases). V lost 1 base, J lost 7 bases, and 10 bases lay in between. CDR3 length equals 13 residues. Germline CDR1 MDHEN, CDR2 SYDVKM. The CDR3 protein is CASSLSGAGGYTF. The DNA for the CDR3 is TGTGCCAGCAGTTTATCAGGGGCAGGTGGCTACACCTTC.

This clonotype was observed a handful of times. This sequence joins TRBV28 and TRBJ2-5, with D possibly being TRBD1 (7 bases). V shed 1 base and J shed 1 base, with 13 bases lying between them. This CDR3 is 16 amino acids long. Germline CDR1 is MDHEN and CDR2 is SYDVKM. The CDR3 DNA sequence: TGTGCCAGCAGTTTATATGCAGGGGGACTCCAAGAGACCCAGTACTTC. This encodes CASSLYAGGLQETQYF.

This clonotype was counted ten times or more. The chain carries TRBV6-2 or TRBV6-3 and TRBJ2-7; no clear D gene. Trimming pared 7 bases from V and 0 bases from J, leaving 4 bases between. The length of the CDR3 is 11 residues. Germline values: CDR1 MNHEY, CDR2 SVGEGT. The CDR3 loop is CASTHSYEQYF. CDR3 bases: TGTGCCAGCACCCACTCCTACGAGCAGTACTTC.

Concerning this clonotype itself: A read error may be the cause here, since a much bigger clone is one base away. V usage is TRBV5-4 and J usage is TRBJ2-6; D may be TRBD2 (5 bases). The V end lost 0 bases, the J end lost 2 bases, and 9 bases lay between the germline ends. The CDR3 is made up of 16 amino acids. The germline gives CDR1 SGHNT, CDR2 YYREEE (reference sequence). CDR3 DNA: TGTGCCAGCAGCTTGGAGAGGGCGGCTGGGGCCAACGTCCTGACTTTC. This codes for CASSLERAAGANVLTF.

Ten or more counts support this clonotype. The gene calls are TRBV5-6 and TRBJ2-7; a possible D gene is TRBD2 (5 bases). The germline V gene has CDR1 SGHDT and CDR2 YYEEEE. V lost 1 base to trimming and J lost 3 bases, with 11 bases between them. The CDR3 spans 14 residues. The DNA for the CDR3 is TGTGCCAGCAGCTTGATCGGAGGTAGCTACGAGCAGTACTTC. Its protein product is CASSLIGGSYEQYF.

Comment on this clonotype: One end of the junction is discordant with germline, which a read error may explain. The V call is TRBV7-6, the J call TRBJ2-2; the D gene is possibly TRBD2 (7 bases). The CDR3 consists of 15 residues. Germline CDR1 is SGHVS and CDR2 is FNYEAQ. In DNA form, the CDR3 reads TGTGCCAGCAGCCCCTCGGGGGGCAACTCCGGGGAGCTGCTTTTT. Its translation: CASSPSGGNSGELLF.

This clonotype was counted a few times. This chain links TRBV4-3 with TRBJ1-3; D is undetermined. The CDR3 runs 16 residues. Germline V gives CDR1 LGHNA, CDR2 YSLEER. V was trimmed by 0 bases and J by 0 bases, leaving 9 bases between them. The DNA for the CDR3 is TGCGCCAGCAGCCAAGATCCACAAAACTCTGGAAACACCATATATTTT. It codes for CASSQDPQNSGNTIYF.